The clone carrying this T cell receptor (beta chain) was found many times. Its antigen remains unidentified. TCRdb analysed the 5' RACE reads with MiXCR anew, one entry per CDR3 protein. In the table there are 50,000 to 65,000 distinct CDR3 sequences, around 4.8% of which are singletons. This entry comes from a study of neurological immune-mediated disorders. Study-wide results and caveats: The repertoires of 18 of 34 multiple sclerosis patients fell into one related-CDR3 cluster (a possible signature) under phylogenetic grouping.

V shed 7 bases, J shed 7 bases, and the junction held 5 bases outside the gene matches. Germline V gene lookup returns CDR1 MNHNS and CDR2 SASEGT. The length of the CDR3 is 12 residues. The sample was PBMCs. The source is a woman aged 50 to 60 with multiple sclerosis. V is TRBV6-1 and J is TRBJ2-3; 7 bases are shared with TRBD1. The CDR3 loop is CASTRQGNTQYF. CDR3 bases: TGTGCCAGCACTCGACAGGGTAATACGCAGTATTTT.